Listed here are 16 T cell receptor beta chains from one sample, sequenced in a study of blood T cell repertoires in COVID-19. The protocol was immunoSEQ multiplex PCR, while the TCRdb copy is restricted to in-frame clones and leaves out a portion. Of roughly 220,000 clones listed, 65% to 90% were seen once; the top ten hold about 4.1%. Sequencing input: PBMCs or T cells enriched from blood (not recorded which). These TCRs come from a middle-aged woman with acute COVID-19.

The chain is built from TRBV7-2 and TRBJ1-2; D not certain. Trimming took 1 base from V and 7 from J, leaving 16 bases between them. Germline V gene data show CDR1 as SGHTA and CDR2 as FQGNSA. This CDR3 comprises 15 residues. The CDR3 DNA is TGTGCCAGCAGCTTAGAGATCCTGAGACTTCCTGGCTACACCTTC. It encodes CASSLEILRLPGYTF.

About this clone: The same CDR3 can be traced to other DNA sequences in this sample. The CDR3 loop reads CASSLDSSYEQYF. For the CDR3, the DNA is TGTGCCAGCAGCTTGGACTCCTCCTACGAGCAGTACTTC. J is TRBJ2-7 and V is TRBV7-2, with D possibly matching TRBD2 (5 bases). Germline lookup yields CDR1 SGHTA and CDR2 FQGNSA. This CDR3 is 13 amino acids long. V lost 3 bases and J 0 bases, leaving 6 bases between the germline ends.

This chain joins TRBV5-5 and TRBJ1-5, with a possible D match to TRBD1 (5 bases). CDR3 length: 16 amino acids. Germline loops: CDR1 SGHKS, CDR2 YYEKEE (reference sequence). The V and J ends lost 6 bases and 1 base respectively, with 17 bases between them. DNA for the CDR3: TGTGCCAGCACCTTAGGAGGGGCAGGAAGCAATCAGCCCCAGCATTTT. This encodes CASTLGGAGSNQPQHF.

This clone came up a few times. This chain's CDR3 is CSVAPETGELFF. In nucleotides, the CDR3 is TGCAGCGTTGCCCCAGAAACCGGGGAGCTGTTTTTT. V is TRBV29-1 and J is TRBJ2-2; D is uncertain. The germline gives CDR1 SQVTM, CDR2 ANQGSEA. Trimming cost V 4 bases and J 5 bases, with 8 bases left between them. The CDR3 is made up of 12 amino acids.

The CDR3: CASGPRVSYEQYF. CDR3 nucleotides: TGTGCCAGCGGGCCGAGGGTTTCCTACGAGCAGTACTTC. This chain links TRBV28 with TRBJ2-7, with D tentatively TRBD2 (5 bases). Trimming removed 8 bases from V and 1 base from J, with 12 bases in between. There are 13 residues in the CDR3. Germline assignment: CDR1 MDHEN and CDR2 SYDVKM.

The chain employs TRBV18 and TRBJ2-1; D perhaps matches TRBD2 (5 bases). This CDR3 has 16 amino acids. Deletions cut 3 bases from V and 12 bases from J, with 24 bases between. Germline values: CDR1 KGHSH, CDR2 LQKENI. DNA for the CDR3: TGTGCCAGCTCACCCTTGGACGCGTTAAAACCTCGGGGGCAGTTCTTC. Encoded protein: CASSPLDALKPRGQFF.

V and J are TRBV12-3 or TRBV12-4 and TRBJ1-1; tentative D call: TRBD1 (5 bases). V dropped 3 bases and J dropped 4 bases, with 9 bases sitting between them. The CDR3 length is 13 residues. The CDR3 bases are TGTGCCAGCAGTTTGGGGCAGGGCACTGAAGCTTTCTTT. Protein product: CASSLGQGTEAFF.

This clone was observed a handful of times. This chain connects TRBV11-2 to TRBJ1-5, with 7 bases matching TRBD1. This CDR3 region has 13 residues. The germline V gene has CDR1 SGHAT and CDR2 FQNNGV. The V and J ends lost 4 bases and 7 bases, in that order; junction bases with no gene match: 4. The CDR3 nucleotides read TGTGCCAGCAGCTACCGACAGGGCCAGCCCCAGCATTTT. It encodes CASSYRQGQPQHF.

The DNA for the CDR3 is TGTGCCAGCAGCTTAGGGGAGAATTCACCCCTCCACTTT. It is translated as CASSLGENSPLHF. V gene TRBV7-7 combines with J gene TRBJ1-6, with D unclear. CDR3 length equals 13 residues. Germline-derived CDR1 and CDR2 are SSHAT and FNYEAQ (reference sequence). V lost 1 base to trimming and J lost 7 bases, with 5 bases between them.

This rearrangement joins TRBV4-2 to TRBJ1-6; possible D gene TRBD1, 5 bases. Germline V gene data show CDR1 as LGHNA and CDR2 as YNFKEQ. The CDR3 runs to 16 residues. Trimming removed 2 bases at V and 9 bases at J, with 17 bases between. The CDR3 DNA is TGTGCCAGCAGCCAACTTCGTGTAGGGGAGGGTTCACCCCTCCACTTT. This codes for CASSQLRVGEGSPLHF.

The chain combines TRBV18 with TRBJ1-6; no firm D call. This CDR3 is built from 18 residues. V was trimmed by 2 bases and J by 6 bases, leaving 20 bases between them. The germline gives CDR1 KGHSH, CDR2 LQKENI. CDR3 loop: CASSPNWASWPFNSPLHF. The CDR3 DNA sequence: TGTGCCAGCTCACCAAATTGGGCATCTTGGCCGTTTAATTCACCCCTCCACTTT.

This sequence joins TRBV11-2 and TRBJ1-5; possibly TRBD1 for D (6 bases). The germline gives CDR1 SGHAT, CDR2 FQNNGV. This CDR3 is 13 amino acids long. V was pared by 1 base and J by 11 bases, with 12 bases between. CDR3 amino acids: CASSLGQQGTQHF. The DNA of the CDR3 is TGTGCCAGCAGCTTAGGGCAACAGGGAACCCAGCATTTT.

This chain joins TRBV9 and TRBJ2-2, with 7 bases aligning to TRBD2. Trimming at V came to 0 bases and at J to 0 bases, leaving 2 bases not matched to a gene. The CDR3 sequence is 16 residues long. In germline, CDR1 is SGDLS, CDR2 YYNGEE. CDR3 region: CASSVVSGSNTGELFF. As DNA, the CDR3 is TGTGCCAGCAGCGTAGTTAGCGGGTCGAACACCGGGGAGCTGTTTTTT.

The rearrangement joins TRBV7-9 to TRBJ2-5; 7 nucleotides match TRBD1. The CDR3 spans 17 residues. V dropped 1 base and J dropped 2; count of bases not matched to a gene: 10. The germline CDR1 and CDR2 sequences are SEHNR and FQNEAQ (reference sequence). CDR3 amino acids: CASSLGTGGRGQETQYF. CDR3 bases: TGTGCCAGCAGCTTAGGGACAGGAGGTCGAGGGCAAGAGACCCAGTACTTC.

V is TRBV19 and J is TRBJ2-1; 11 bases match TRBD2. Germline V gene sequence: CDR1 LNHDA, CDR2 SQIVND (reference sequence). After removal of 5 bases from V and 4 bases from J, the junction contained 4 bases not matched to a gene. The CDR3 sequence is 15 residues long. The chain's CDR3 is CASSPGTSGYNEQFF. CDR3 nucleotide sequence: TGTGCCAGTAGTCCAGGGACTAGCGGTTACAATGAGCAGTTCTTC.

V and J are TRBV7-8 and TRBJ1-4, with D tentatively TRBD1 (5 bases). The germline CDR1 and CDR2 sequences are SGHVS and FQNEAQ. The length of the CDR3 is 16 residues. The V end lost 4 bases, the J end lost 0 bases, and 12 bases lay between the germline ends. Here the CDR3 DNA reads TGTGCCAGCAGCTCCCAGGGCGTCGCAACTAATGAAAAACTGTTTTTT. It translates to CASSSQGVATNEKLFF.